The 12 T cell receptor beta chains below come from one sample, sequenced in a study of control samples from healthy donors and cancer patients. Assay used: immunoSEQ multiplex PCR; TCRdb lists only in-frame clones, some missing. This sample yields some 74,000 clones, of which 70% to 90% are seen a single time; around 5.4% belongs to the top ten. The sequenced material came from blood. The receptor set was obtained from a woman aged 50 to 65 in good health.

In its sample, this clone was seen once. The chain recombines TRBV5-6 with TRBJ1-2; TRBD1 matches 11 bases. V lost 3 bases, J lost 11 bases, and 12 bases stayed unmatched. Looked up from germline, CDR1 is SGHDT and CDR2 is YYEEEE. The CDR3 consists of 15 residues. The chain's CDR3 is CASSSDPGTGGLYTF. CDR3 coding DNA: TGTGCCAGCAGCTCGGACCCCGGGACAGGGGGGCTGTACACCTTC.

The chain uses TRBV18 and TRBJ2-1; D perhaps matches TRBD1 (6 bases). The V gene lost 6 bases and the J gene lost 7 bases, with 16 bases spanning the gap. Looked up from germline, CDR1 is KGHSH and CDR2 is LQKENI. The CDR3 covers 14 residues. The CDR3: CASSRDHRDNEQFF. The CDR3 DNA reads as TGTGCCAGCTCCCGAGATCACAGGGATAATGAGCAGTTCTTC.

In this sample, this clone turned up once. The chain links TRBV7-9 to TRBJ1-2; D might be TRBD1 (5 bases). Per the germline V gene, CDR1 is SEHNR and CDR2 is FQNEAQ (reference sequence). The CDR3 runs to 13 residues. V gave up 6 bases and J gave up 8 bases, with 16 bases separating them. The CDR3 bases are TGTGCCAGCAGTCCTATGGGAAGGGACGGCTACACCTTC. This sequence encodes CASSPMGRDGYTF.

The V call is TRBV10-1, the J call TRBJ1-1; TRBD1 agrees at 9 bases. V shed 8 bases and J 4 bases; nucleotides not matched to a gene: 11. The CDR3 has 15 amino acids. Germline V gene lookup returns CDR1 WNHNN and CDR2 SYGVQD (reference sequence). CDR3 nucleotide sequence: TGCGCCAGCCGGGACAGGGTTTCGAAAAGCACTGAAGCTTTCTTT. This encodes CASRDRVSKSTEAFF.

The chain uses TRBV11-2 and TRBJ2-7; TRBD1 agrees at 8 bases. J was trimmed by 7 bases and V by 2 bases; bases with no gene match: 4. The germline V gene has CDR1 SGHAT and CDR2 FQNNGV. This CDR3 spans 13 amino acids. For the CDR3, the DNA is TGTGCCAGCAGCTTACAGGGGGCTAGGGAGCAGTACTTC. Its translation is CASSLQGAREQYF.

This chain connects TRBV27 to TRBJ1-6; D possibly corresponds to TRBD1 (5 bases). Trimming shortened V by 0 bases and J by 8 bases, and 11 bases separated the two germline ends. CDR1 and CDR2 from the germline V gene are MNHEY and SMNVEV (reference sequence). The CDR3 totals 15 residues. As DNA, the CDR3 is TGTGCCAGCAGTTTATCTCCCAGGGTTCATTCACCCCTCCACTTT. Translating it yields CASSLSPRVHSPLHF.

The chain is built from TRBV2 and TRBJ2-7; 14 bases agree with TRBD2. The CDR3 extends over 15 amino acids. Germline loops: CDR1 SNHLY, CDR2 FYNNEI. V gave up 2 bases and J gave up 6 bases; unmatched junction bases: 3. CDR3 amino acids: CASSELGTSGSEQYF. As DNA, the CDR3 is TGTGCCAGCAGTGAACTAGGGACTAGCGGGAGCGAGCAGTACTTC. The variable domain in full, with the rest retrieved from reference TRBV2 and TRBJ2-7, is EPEVTQTPSHQVTQMGQEVILRCVPISNHLYFYWYRQILGQKVEFLVSFYNNEISEKSEIFDDQFSVERPDGSNFTLKIRSTKLEDSAMYFCASSELGTSGSEQYFGPGTRLTVT.

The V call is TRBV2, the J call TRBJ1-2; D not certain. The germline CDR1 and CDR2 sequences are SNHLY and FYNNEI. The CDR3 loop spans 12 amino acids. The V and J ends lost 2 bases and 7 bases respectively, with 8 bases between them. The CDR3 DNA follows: TGTGCCAGCAGTGAATCCTCCCGTGGCTACACCTTC. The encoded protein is CASSESSRGYTF.

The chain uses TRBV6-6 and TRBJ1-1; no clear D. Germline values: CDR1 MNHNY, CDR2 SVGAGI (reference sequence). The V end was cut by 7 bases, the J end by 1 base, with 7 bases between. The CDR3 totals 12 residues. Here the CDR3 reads CASTKENTEAFF. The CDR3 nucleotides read TGTGCCAGCACCAAGGAGAACACTGAAGCTTTCTTT.

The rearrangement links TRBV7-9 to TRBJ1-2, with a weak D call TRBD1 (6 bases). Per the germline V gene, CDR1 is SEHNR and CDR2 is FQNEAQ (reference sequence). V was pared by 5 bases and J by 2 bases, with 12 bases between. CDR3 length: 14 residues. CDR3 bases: TGTGCCAGCAGCATTCTTGGGGGCAACTATGGCTACACCTTC. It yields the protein CASSILGGNYGYTF.

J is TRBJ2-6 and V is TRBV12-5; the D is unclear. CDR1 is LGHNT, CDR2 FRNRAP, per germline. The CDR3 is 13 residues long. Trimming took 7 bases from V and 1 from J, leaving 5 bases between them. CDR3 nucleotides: TGTGCTAGTGCTGCTTCTGGGGCCAACGTCCTGACTTTC. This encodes CASAASGANVLTF. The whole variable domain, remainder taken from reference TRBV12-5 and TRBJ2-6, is DARVTQTPRHKVTEMGQEVTMRCQPILGHNTVFWYRQTMMQGLELLAYFRNRAPLDDSGMPKDRFSAEMPDATLATLKIQPSEPRDSAVYFCASAASGANVLTFGAGSRLTVL.

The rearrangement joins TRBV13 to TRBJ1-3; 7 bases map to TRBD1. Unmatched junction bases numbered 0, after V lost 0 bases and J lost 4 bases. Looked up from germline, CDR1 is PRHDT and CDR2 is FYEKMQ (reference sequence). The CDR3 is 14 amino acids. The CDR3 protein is CASSLGDRGNTIYF. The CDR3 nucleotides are TGTGCCAGCAGCTTAGGGGACAGGGGAAACACCATATATTTT.